The 6 T cell receptor beta chains listed next were all sequenced from one sample in a study of T cells in Graves' hyperthyroidism and ophthalmopathy. Amplification of TCR beta CDR3 regions was performed using RNA transcripts as template. Researchers ran a first-round RT-PCR on the TCR CDR3 using the HTBI primer set. MiXCR was run by TCRdb on the multiplex PCR reads, yielding one entry per CDR3 protein. The sample has 300,000 to 350,000 distinct CDR3 sequences; 18% are singletons. The sequencing input was blood. The receptors come from a woman between 45 and 65 years old with Graves' hyperthyroidism.

Only a few counts were recorded for this clonotype. V and J are TRBV18 and TRBJ2-1, with 8 bases matching TRBD2. The CDR3 contains 17 residues. J was trimmed by 1 base and V by 0 bases; bases with no gene match: 5. Germline-derived CDR1 and CDR2 are KGHSH and LQKENI. In DNA form, the CDR3 reads TGTGCCAGCTCACCACCGGAGGCGGGGGGTTCCTACAATGAGCAGTTCTTC. The encoded protein is CASSPPEAGGSYNEQFF.

This clonotype was observed at least ten times. CDR3 in DNA: TGTGCCTGGAGTCTCAAGGGGCTAATGCGGGGGGGCATCGATGAGCAGTTCTTC. Translated: CAWSLKGLMRGGIDEQFF. The chain employs TRBV30 and TRBJ2-1; the match to TRBD2 covers 9 bases. There are 18 residues in the CDR3. Germline lookup yields CDR1 GTSNPN and CDR2 SVGIG (reference sequence). Trimming cost V 2 bases and J 8 bases; bases outside gene matches: 19. The entire variable domain, with the rest obtained from reference TRBV30 and TRBJ2-1, is as follows: SQTIHQWPATLVQPVGSPLSLECTVEGTSNPNLYWYRQAAGRGLQLLFYSVGIGQISSEVPQNLSASRPQDRQFILSSKKLLLSDSGFYLCAWSLKGLMRGGIDEQFFGPGTRLTVL.

This clonotype was counted a few times. The chain links TRBV11-2 to TRBJ1-2; 8 bases fit TRBD1. Germline V gene data show CDR1 as SGHAT and CDR2 as FQNNGV. Germline trimming cut 0 bases from V and 3 bases from J; bases unmatched to any gene: 0. CDR3 size: 14 residues. The CDR3 protein is CASSLEQGDYGYTF. Here the CDR3 DNA reads TGTGCCAGCAGCTTAGAACAGGGGGACTATGGCTACACCTTC.

V gene TRBV2 combines with J gene TRBJ2-4; the match to TRBD2 covers 7 bases. The length of the CDR3 is 12 residues. J was trimmed by 7 bases and V by 8 bases; bases with no gene match: 5. Germline loops: CDR1 SNHLY, CDR2 FYNNEI. The CDR3 DNA follows: TGTGCCAGCGGACTAGGAGGTAACATTCAGTACTTC. Amino acid sequence: CASGLGGNIQYF.

This clonotype was seen a handful of times. The chain couples TRBV6-1 to TRBJ1-2; D is unresolved. The germline V gene encodes CDR1 MNHNS and CDR2 SASEGT. The CDR3 contains 12 residues. V lost 10 bases and J lost 6, with 15 bases in between. CDR3 residues: CANYDQENGYTF. CDR3 nucleotide sequence: TGTGCCAACTACGACCAGGAAAATGGCTACACCTTC.

V gene TRBV3-1 combines with J gene TRBJ1-5; weak D call: TRBD1 (5 bases). The ends were cut back, 0 bases at V and 6 bases at J, with 9 bases in the middle. CDR1 and CDR2 from the germline V gene are LGHDT and YNNKEL (reference sequence). This CDR3 spans 14 amino acids. CDR3 sequence (DNA): TGTGCCAGCAGCCAAGACTGGGGGGTTCAGCCCCAGCATTTT. Translating gives CASSQDWGVQPQHF.